These 25 T cell receptor beta chains share one sample of origin, sequenced in a study of shared clonotypes between healthy human individuals. Only in-frame clones appear in the TCRdb table, and some are missing; sequencing was by immunoSEQ multiplex PCR. The sample includes over 1.4 million clones, roughly 96% of them seen just once. The sequencing sample was made of naive CD4+ T cells sorted from blood. Specified subset: CD45RA+ positively selected. These receptors were obtained from a man aged 25-45 years in good health.

The rearrangement links TRBV7-8 to TRBJ2-1, with TRBD1 matching 9 bases. This CDR3 contains 14 residues. Germline values: CDR1 SGHVS, CDR2 FQNEAQ. With 4 bases clipped from V and 10 bases from J, the junction kept 8 bases outside the gene matches. In DNA, the CDR3 is TGTGCCAGCAGCTCCGGGACAGGGTATCGGGAGCAGTTCTTC. This translates into CASSSGTGYREQFF.

As concerns this clone: One end of the junction varies from germline; a read error may be responsible. This chain links TRBV27 with TRBJ2-3; D is unclear. Germline V CDR1 and CDR2: MNHEY, SMNVEV (reference sequence). The CDR3 runs 13 residues. The chain's CDR3 is CAGSLMGLDTQYF. DNA for the CDR3: TGTGCCGGCAGTTTAATGGGGTTGGATACGCAGTATTTT.

The rearrangement links TRBV19 to TRBJ2-2; D is unclear. This CDR3 has 15 amino acids. Germline lookup yields CDR1 LNHDA and CDR2 SQIVND (reference sequence). Trimming stripped 7 bases from V and 1 base from J, with 13 bases between. CDR3 sequence reads: CASTPTVGNTGELFF. CDR3 in DNA: TGTGCCAGTACCCCTACGGTCGGGAACACCGGGGAGCTGTTTTTT.

This rearrangement joins TRBV9 to TRBJ2-3, with D perhaps assigned TRBD1 or TRBD2 (5 bases each). CDR1 is SGDLS and CDR2 is YYNGEE in the germline V gene. CDR3 length equals 15 residues. Trimming took off 0 bases at V and 3 bases at J, with 11 bases between the two ends. CDR3 DNA sequence: TGTGCCAGCAGCGTAGGGGGGAGAAGTACAGATACGCAGTATTTT. Its translation is CASSVGGRSTDTQYF.

The rearrangement links TRBV27 to TRBJ2-2; no clear D. Germline V gene lookup returns CDR1 MNHEY and CDR2 SMNVEV (reference sequence). Trimming shortened V by 2 bases and J by 0 bases, and 19 bases separated the two germline ends. There are 19 residues in the CDR3. The chain's CDR3 is CASSLGLSRTLTNTGELFF. CDR3 DNA: TGTGCCAGCAGTTTAGGTCTTTCCCGCACGCTGACGAACACCGGGGAGCTGTTTTTT.

The V gene is TRBV7-9, the J gene TRBJ2-1, with D possibly being TRBD1 or TRBD2 (6 bases each). The V end lost 3 bases, the J end lost 5 bases, and 14 bases lay between the germline ends. The CDR3 contains 15 residues. Germline V lookup: CDR1 SEHNR, CDR2 FQNEAQ (reference sequence). The CDR3, as DNA: TGTGCCAGCAGCTTCAGGGGCGGAGGGGACAATGAGCAGTTCTTC. Protein product: CASSFRGGGDNEQFF.

The CDR3 spells CAIRPTGVGGGAFF. The CDR3 DNA is TGTGCCATCAGACCCACAGGGGTGGGGGGAGGCGCTTTCTTT. The J gene is TRBJ1-1, the V gene TRBV10-3, with TRBD1 matching over 7 bases. The CDR3 has 14 amino acids. J was trimmed by 11 bases and V by 6 bases; bases with no gene match: 15. Germline V lookup: CDR1 ENHRY, CDR2 SYGVKD.

The chain uses TRBV5-4 and TRBJ1-1; D remains ambiguous. The V end lost 0 bases, the J end lost 0 bases, and 9 bases lay between the germline ends. Germline V lookup: CDR1 SGHNT, CDR2 YYREEE (reference sequence). The CDR3 has 15 amino acids. The CDR3 DNA is TGTGCCAGCAGCTTGGAAGGGCGGGTGAACACTGAAGCTTTCTTT. Its translation: CASSLEGRVNTEAFF.

The V gene is TRBV11-2, the J gene TRBJ2-7; TRBD1 matches 11 bases. Trimming took 1 base from V and 2 from J; bases not matched to a gene: 4. The CDR3 length is 16 residues. From germline, CDR1 is SGHAT and CDR2 FQNNGV. The CDR3 protein is CASSLGPGQGAYEQYF. In DNA, the CDR3 is TGTGCCAGCAGCTTAGGTCCGGGACAGGGGGCCTACGAGCAGTACTTC.

As for this clone: Other DNA variants within this sample encode the same CDR3. This chain joins TRBV30 and TRBJ2-5; 8 bases align to TRBD2. The V segment lost 2 bases and the J segment 4 bases; nucleotides outside the gene matches: 0. CDR1 GTSNPN and CDR2 SVGIG come from the germline V gene (reference sequence). The CDR3 length is 12 residues. CDR3 DNA sequence: TGTGCCTGGAGTCGGGGGGGAGAGACCCAGTACTTC. Amino acid sequence: CAWSRGGETQYF.

The chain recombines TRBV5-4 with TRBJ2-7; 11 positions agree with TRBD2. This CDR3 is built from 15 residues. The V and J ends lost 4 bases and 7 bases, in that order; junction bases with no gene match: 10. In germline, CDR1 is SGHNT, CDR2 YYREEE (reference sequence). The CDR3: CASSLPLAGAGEQYF. DNA for the CDR3: TGTGCCAGCAGCCTACCACTAGCGGGAGCGGGGGAGCAGTACTTC.

Comments on this clone: Different DNA sequences within this sample yield the same CDR3. This chain joins TRBV5-5 and TRBJ1-5; 7 bases fit TRBD1. V dropped 2 bases and J dropped 5; count of bases not matched to a gene: 1. The CDR3 has 13 residues. Germline V gene sequence: CDR1 SGHKS, CDR2 YYEKEE (reference sequence). The CDR3 protein is CASSLTGDQPQHF. CDR3 in DNA: TGTGCCAGCAGCTTAACAGGGGATCAGCCCCAGCATTTT.

The genes are TRBV5-8 and TRBJ1-1; possible D gene TRBD1, 6 bases. Trimming took off 1 base at V and 4 bases at J, with 17 bases between the two ends. The CDR3 extends over 16 amino acids. From germline, CDR1 is SGHTS and CDR2 YDEGEE. CDR3 protein: CASSLPGTFGGTEAFF. CDR3 DNA sequence: TGTGCCAGCAGCTTGCCTGGGACATTCGGAGGCACTGAAGCTTTCTTT.

As to this clone: Germline and junction disagree at one end, which may indicate a read error. The rearrangement uses TRBV28 and TRBJ2-1; D may be TRBD2 (5 bases). Germline V gene data show CDR1 as MDHEN and CDR2 as SYDVKM. This CDR3 contains 15 residues. The CDR3 bases are TGTGCCAGCAGTCTGGACTTACTAGAAACGGGCGGTAGGATCTTC. Its translation: CASSLDLLETGGRIF.

The CDR3 loop reads CASSLTGQGNYEQYF. In DNA, the CDR3 is TGTGCCAGCAGCTTAACCGGACAGGGGAACTACGAGCAGTACTTC. The J gene is TRBJ2-7, the V gene TRBV13; 9 nucleotides align to TRBD1. This CDR3 comprises 15 residues. From germline, CDR1 is PRHDT and CDR2 FYEKMQ (reference sequence). The junction had 5 bases not matched to a gene; V was cut back by 2 bases and J by 3 bases.

The genes are TRBV2 and TRBJ2-4; 10 nucleotides align to TRBD1. CDR1 and CDR2 (germline): SNHLY, FYNNEI. V lost 8 bases and J lost 6; bases outside the gene matches: 1. The CDR3 is made up of 12 amino acids. The CDR3 spells CASGDRGNIQYF. The CDR3 DNA is TGTGCCAGCGGGGACAGGGGAAACATTCAGTACTTC.

The chain recombines TRBV6-6 with TRBJ1-5; unclear D gene. Germline V gene lookup returns CDR1 MNHNY and CDR2 SVGAGI (reference sequence). The CDR3 runs 16 residues. Trimming pared 4 bases from V and 0 bases from J, leaving 13 bases between. The CDR3 DNA is TGTGCCAGCAGTTCTCGACGGTCCCATAGCAATCAGCCCCAGCATTTT. Its translation is CASSSRRSHSNQPQHF.

This chain links TRBV30 with TRBJ2-2, with D tentatively TRBD2 (6 bases). This CDR3 has 20 amino acids. The V and J ends lost 0 bases and 1 base respectively, with 24 bases between them. Per germline, CDR1 GTSNPN and CDR2 SVGIG (reference sequence). The CDR3 reads CAWSVRPGSGPGQNTGELFF. Written as DNA, the CDR3 is TGTGCCTGGAGTGTACGACCCGGGAGTGGGCCCGGTCAGAACACCGGGGAGCTGTTTTTT.

The rearrangement uses TRBV30 and TRBJ2-7, with TRBD1 identical over 10 bases. The germline CDR1 and CDR2 sequences are GTSNPN and SVGIG (reference sequence). The CDR3 spans 14 residues. V shed 4 bases, J shed 1 base, and the junction held 4 bases outside the gene matches. CDR3 residues: CAWKRDRGSYEQYF. CDR3 bases: TGTGCCTGGAAGAGGGACAGGGGTTCCTACGAGCAGTACTTC.

Only a few counts were recorded for this clone. This sample includes further DNA sequences coding for the same CDR3. V is TRBV29-1 and J is TRBJ2-7; tentatively, D is TRBD1 or TRBD2 (5 bases each). The V gene's germline CDR1 is SQVTM and CDR2 ANQGSEA. Between the trimmed V and J ends, which lost 5 bases and 2 bases, there was a span of 10 bases. The CDR3 length is 12 residues. The CDR3 bases are TGCAGCGTTCGGGACGGACCCTACGAGCAGTACTTC. Protein product: CSVRDGPYEQYF.

V is TRBV5-1 and J is TRBJ2-5, with 8 bases aligning to TRBD2. The CDR3 sequence is 16 residues long. Germline V gives CDR1 SGHRS, CDR2 YFSETQ. With 0 bases clipped from V and 4 bases from J, the junction kept 8 bases outside the gene matches. DNA of the CDR3: TGCGCCAGCAGCTTGGTGAGCGGGAGTTTGTTAGAGACCCAGTACTTC. Its protein product is CASSLVSGSLLETQYF.

V usage is TRBV5-5 and J usage is TRBJ2-7; D not resolved. The CDR3 consists of 13 residues. V lost 2 bases and J 2 bases, leaving 8 bases between the germline ends. Germline assignment: CDR1 SGHKS and CDR2 YYEKEE (reference sequence). In DNA, the CDR3 is TGTGCCAGCAGCTTCCGTTACCCCTACGAGCAGTACTTC. This codes for CASSFRYPYEQYF.

This clone was detected only once. The chain has TRBV27 and TRBJ2-2; 7 bases are shared with TRBD2. The germline CDR1 and CDR2 sequences are MNHEY and SMNVEV (reference sequence). Trimming at V came to 4 bases and at J to 3 bases, leaving 14 bases not matched to a gene. The CDR3 runs 18 residues. CDR3 in DNA: TGTGCCAGCAGTTCACCCAGAGGTGCGGGAGCATACACCGGGGAGCTGTTTTTT. This codes for CASSSPRGAGAYTGELFF.

The chain is built from TRBV6-1 and TRBJ1-2; perhaps TRBD1 as D (5 bases). The CDR3 runs to 12 residues. Germline loops: CDR1 MNHNS, CDR2 SASEGT. The V gene lost 10 bases and the J gene lost 5 bases, with 14 bases spanning the gap. The DNA for the CDR3 is TGTGCCACAAAGGGGCAGCCTTATGGCTACACCTTC. It codes for CATKGQPYGYTF.

A word on this clone: The same CDR3 arises from other DNA sequences in this sample as well. This chain uses TRBV18 with TRBJ1-3; D is ambiguous. Germline CDR1 reads KGHSH; CDR2 reads LQKENI. The germline V and J ends were trimmed by 3 bases and 4 bases, with 4 bases remaining between them. The CDR3 extends over 12 amino acids. CDR3 sequence reads: CASSPPGNTIYF. The CDR3 nucleotides are TGTGCCAGCTCACCCCCCGGAAACACCATATATTTT.